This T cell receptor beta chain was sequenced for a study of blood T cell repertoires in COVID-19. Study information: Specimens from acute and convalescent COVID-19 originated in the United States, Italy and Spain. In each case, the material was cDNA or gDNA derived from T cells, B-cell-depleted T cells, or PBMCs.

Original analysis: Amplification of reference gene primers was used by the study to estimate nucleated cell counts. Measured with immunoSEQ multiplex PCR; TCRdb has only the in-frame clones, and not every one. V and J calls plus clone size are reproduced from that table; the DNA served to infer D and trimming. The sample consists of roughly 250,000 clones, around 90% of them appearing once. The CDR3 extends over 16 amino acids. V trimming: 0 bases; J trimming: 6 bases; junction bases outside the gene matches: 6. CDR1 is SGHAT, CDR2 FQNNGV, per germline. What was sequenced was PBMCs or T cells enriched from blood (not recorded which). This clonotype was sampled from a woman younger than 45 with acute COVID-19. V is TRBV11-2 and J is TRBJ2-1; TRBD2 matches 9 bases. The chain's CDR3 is CASSLDPSGIFNEQFF. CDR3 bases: TGTGCCAGCAGCTTAGATCCTAGCGGGATATTCAATGAGCAGTTCTTC.